Listed here are 8 T cell receptor beta chains from one sample, sequenced in a study of OX40 agonist ivuxolimab in advanced cancers. Only in-frame clones appear in the TCRdb table, and some are missing; sequencing was by immunoSEQ multiplex PCR. The sample comprises 55,000 to 65,000 clones, approximately 91% of which are singletons, and roughly a sixth rests with the top ten. The material sequenced was CD4+ or CD8+ T cells sorted from blood, taken in a trial of the OX40 agonist ivuxolimab. The source is an adult with an advanced solid tumor such as melanoma, head and neck, liver or kidney cancer.

This clone has more than one count but fewer than ten. This rearrangement joins TRBV5-5 to TRBJ1-5; possible D gene TRBD1, 6 bases. Trimming cost V 0 bases and J 0 bases, with 16 bases left between them. Germline V gives CDR1 SGHKS, CDR2 YYEKEE (reference sequence). This CDR3 has 18 amino acids. The CDR3 nucleotides are TGTGCCAGCAGCTTGGCGCCGGGGGCAGGGTATAGCAATCAGCCCCAGCATTTT. This encodes CASSLAPGAGYSNQPQHF.

The V gene is TRBV9, the J gene TRBJ2-3, with D possibly matching TRBD1 (5 bases). The CDR3 totals 14 residues. The V end lost 2 bases, the J end lost 0 bases, and 7 bases lay between the germline ends. Germline V CDR1 and CDR2: SGDLS, YYNGEE. The CDR3 region is CASSVGRSTDTQYF. CDR3 nucleotides: TGTGCCAGCAGCGTGGGGCGGAGCACAGATACGCAGTATTTT.

The chain combines TRBV2 with TRBJ1-2, with a possible D match to TRBD1 (6 bases). The CDR3 sequence is 14 residues long. V was shortened by 7 bases and J by 4 bases, with 16 bases between the two germline ends. Germline V lookup: CDR1 SNHLY, CDR2 FYNNEI. The CDR3 is CASTRDKIIYGYTF. DNA of the CDR3: TGTGCCAGCACCCGGGACAAGATTATCTATGGCTACACCTTC.

V usage is TRBV7-6 and J usage is TRBJ2-3; TRBD2 might be the D (5 bases). CDR3 length: 14 amino acids. Trimming took off 5 bases at V and 3 bases at J, with 12 bases between the two ends. Germline CDR1 reads SGHVS; CDR2 reads FNYEAQ. The CDR3 spells CASSPNGETDTQYF. Written as DNA, the CDR3 is TGTGCCAGCAGCCCAAACGGGGAAACAGATACGCAGTATTTT.

This rearrangement joins TRBV4-1 to TRBJ1-5; 7 bases map to TRBD1. The germline CDR1 and CDR2 sequences are MGHRA and YSYEKL. CDR3 length equals 16 residues. Germline trimming cut 3 bases from V and 1 base from J; bases unmatched to any gene: 6. This chain's CDR3 is CASSHPGGASNQPQHF. The DNA for the CDR3 is TGCGCCAGCAGCCACCCAGGGGGGGCGAGCAATCAGCCCCAGCATTTT.

This clone is a singleton in its sample. In nucleotides, the CDR3 is TGCGCCAGCAGCCAAGAGGTCGGACAGGTGAATTCACCCCTCCACTTT. It is translated as CASSQEVGQVNSPLHF. V usage is TRBV4-1 and J usage is TRBJ1-6; TRBD1 aligns across 7 bases. V shed 0 bases and J 7 bases; nucleotides not matched to a gene: 6. CDR1 is MGHRA, CDR2 YSYEKL, per germline. The CDR3 loop spans 16 amino acids.

The chain joins TRBV9 to TRBJ1-2; 11 bases are shared with TRBD1. CDR3 length equals 14 residues. Germline V gene sequence: CDR1 SGDLS, CDR2 YYNGEE. V shed 3 bases, J shed 4 bases, and the junction held 2 bases outside the gene matches. CDR3 region: CASSAGTGGYGYTF. CDR3 sequence (DNA): TGTGCCAGCAGCGCCGGGACAGGGGGCTATGGCTACACCTTC. Using reference TRBV9 and TRBJ1-2 for the parts outside the CDR3, the full variable domain is DSGVTQTPKHLITATGQRVTLRCSPRSGDLSVYWYQQSLDQGLQFLIQYYNGEERAKGNILERFSAQQFPDLHSELNLSSLELGDSALYFCASSAGTGGYGYTFGSGTRLTVV.

The V and J genes are TRBV5-6 and TRBJ1-1; D is unclear. CDR3 length: 11 amino acids. Between the trimmed V and J ends, which lost 0 bases and 8 bases, there was a span of 5 bases. Per the germline V gene, CDR1 is SGHDT and CDR2 is YYEEEE. CDR3: CASSLGLEAFF. The CDR3 nucleotides are TGTGCCAGCAGCTTGGGGTTGGAAGCTTTCTTT. Full variable domain (rest looked up from reference TRBV5-6 and TRBJ1-1): DAGVTQSPTHLIKTRGQQVTLRCSPKSGHDTVSWYQQALGQGPQFIFQYYEEEERQRGNFPDRFSGHQFPNYSSELNVNALLLGDSALYLCASSLGLEAFFGQGTRLTVV.